This entry is about one TCR beta chain. The antigen remains undetermined. The data were obtained in a study of cytomegalovirus exposure and HLA in healthy donors. Study-wide points: Cytomegalovirus-associated TCR beta chains were listed, numbering around 150. TCR beta chains associated with HLA were, in a later analysis, more clonally expanded than equally common others.

Germline CDR1 reads MNHEY; CDR2 reads SVGAGI. The J segment lost 2 bases and the V segment lost 6 bases, leaving 7 bases of the junction unmatched. This CDR3 comprises 14 residues. PCR was performed using 60 Vbeta and 13 Jbeta primers. Assay used: immunoSEQ multiplex PCR; TCRdb lists only in-frame clones, some missing. The sample has more than 85,000 clones; about 74% are singletons. J is TRBJ2-7 and V is TRBV6-5, with 7 bases fitting TRBD1. Sequencing was done on a sample of PBMCs. The TCR comes from a female donor in good health and CMV-seronegative. CDR3 coding DNA: TGTGCCAGCAGCCAGTACAGGGGACCCTACGAGCAGTACTTC. Its protein is CASSQYRGPYEQYF.